This TCR beta chain was documented in a study of blood T cells in healthy people across ages. General study points: Age brought a roughly linear fall in TCR beta diversity measured per million T cells. A strong correlation between TCR beta diversity and naive T cell percentage was seen.

A second PCR of 7 to 11 cycles used a sample-barcoded 5' primer and a J-beta primer mix. TCRdb fed the 5' RACE reads into MiXCR, producing one record per CDR3 protein. In the table there are about 1.5 million distinct CDR3 sequences, approximately 42% of which are singletons. This clonotype was counted ten times or more. Its antigen is still unknown. Roughly 10 milliliters was the volume of peripheral blood drawn from each donor. Trimming took off 4 bases at V and 2 bases at J, with 17 bases between the two ends. Germline-derived CDR1 and CDR2 are SQVTM and ANQGSEA. The CDR3 extends over 15 amino acids.

This chain uses TRBV29-1 with TRBJ2-5; a possible D gene is TRBD1 (6 bases). This sequence was found in a woman between 18 and 29 years old in good health. The specimen was blood. The CDR3 nucleotides read TGCAGCGTTGGTCCCAACAGGGCCGAACAAGAGACCCAGTACTTC. Translating it yields CSVGPNRAEQETQYF.